This T cell receptor (beta chain) is from a study of T cell repertoires in cytomegalovirus infection. Study details: Public TCR beta signatures marked donors with CMV infection and the matching HLA. Study outcomes and limitations: There were carriers of CMV plus the relevant HLA, and cumulative public TCR beta family frequency identified them. The ex vivo response was dominated by HLA-C-restricted CMV-specific TCR beta clonotypes.

TCRdb itself ran the reads through MiXCR, one entry per CDR3 protein. The sample consists of 450,000 to 600,000 distinct CDR3 sequences, about 11% of them appearing once. Germline assignment: CDR1 SGHAT and CDR2 FQNNGV. CDR3 length equals 13 residues. Trimming left V 5 bases short and J 5 bases short, with 12 bases between. This clonotype came up many times. Its antigen is undetermined. V is TRBV11-2 and J is TRBJ1-1; D is unclear. Sequencing was performed on PBMCs. The source is a human donor in good health (CMV status not recorded). Some clones in this sample may be carry-over from other donors' samples. CDR3: CASSLGLGTEAFF. DNA of the CDR3: TGTGCCAGCAGCCTAGGACTCGGGACTGAAGCTTTCTTT. Looking up the rest from reference TRBV11-2 and TRBJ1-1 gives the full variable domain: EAGVAQSPRYKIIEKRQSVAFWCNPISGHATLYWYQQILGQGPKLLIQFQNNGVVDDSQLPKDRFSAERLKGVDSTLKIQPAKLEDSAVYLCASSLGLGTEAFFGQGTRLTVV.